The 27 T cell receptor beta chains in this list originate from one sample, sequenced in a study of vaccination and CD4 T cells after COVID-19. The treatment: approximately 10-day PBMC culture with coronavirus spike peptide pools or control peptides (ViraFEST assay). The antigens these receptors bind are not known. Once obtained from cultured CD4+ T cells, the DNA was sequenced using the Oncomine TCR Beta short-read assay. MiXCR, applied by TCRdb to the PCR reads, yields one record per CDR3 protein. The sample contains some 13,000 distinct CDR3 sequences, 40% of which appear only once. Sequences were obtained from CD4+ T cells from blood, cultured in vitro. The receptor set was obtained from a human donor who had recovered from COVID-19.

CDR3 DNA: TGTGCCAGCAGGCCGGGACCCCTTTCCTACGAGCAGTACTTC. This encodes CASRPGPLSYEQYF. V gene TRBV6-1 combines with J gene TRBJ2-7, with D perhaps being TRBD1 or TRBD2 (5 bases each). Germline loops: CDR1 MNHNS, CDR2 SASEGT. The ends were cut back, 6 bases at V and 1 base at J, with 13 bases in the middle. The CDR3 extends over 14 amino acids.

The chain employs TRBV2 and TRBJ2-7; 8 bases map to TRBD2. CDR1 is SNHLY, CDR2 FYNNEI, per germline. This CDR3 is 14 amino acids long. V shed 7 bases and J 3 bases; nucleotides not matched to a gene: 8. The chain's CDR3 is CASTVSGIYYEQYF. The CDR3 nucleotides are TGTGCCAGCACAGTTAGCGGGATCTACTACGAGCAGTACTTC.

CDR3 bases: TGCAGTGCTAGAGTCCCTAGCGGGAGCTCCTACAATGAGCAGTTCTTC. Translation: CSARVPSGSSYNEQFF. J is TRBJ2-1 and V is TRBV20-1; 10 bases map to TRBD2. Germline V CDR1 and CDR2: DFQATT, SNEGSKA (reference sequence). With 1 base clipped from V and 0 bases from J, the junction kept 3 bases outside the gene matches. This CDR3 spans 16 amino acids.

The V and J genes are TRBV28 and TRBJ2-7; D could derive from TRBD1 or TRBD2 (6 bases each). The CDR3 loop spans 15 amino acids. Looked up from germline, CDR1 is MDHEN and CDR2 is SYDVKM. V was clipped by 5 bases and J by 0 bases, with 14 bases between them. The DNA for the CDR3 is TGTGCCAGCAGTCATATCGGGGGCTTCTCCTACGAGCAGTACTTC. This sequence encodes CASSHIGGFSYEQYF.

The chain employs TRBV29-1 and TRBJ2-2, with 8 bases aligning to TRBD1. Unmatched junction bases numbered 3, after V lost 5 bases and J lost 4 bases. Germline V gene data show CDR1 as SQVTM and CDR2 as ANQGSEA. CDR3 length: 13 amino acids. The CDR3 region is CSVNDRGTGELFF. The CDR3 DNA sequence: TGCAGCGTTAATGACAGGGGCACCGGGGAGCTGTTTTTT.

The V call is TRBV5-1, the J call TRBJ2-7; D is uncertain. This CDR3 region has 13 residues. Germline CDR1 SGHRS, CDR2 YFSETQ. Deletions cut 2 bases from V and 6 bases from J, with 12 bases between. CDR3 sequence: CASSFDQPSEQYF. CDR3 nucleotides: TGCGCCAGCAGCTTTGACCAGCCCTCCGAGCAGTACTTC.

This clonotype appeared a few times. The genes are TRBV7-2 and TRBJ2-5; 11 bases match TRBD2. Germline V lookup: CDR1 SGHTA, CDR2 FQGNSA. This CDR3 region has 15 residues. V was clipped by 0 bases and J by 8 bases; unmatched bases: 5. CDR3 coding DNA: TGTGCCAGCAGCTTAGCCCTAGCGGGAGGCGCCACCCAGTACTTC. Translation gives CASSLALAGGATQYF.

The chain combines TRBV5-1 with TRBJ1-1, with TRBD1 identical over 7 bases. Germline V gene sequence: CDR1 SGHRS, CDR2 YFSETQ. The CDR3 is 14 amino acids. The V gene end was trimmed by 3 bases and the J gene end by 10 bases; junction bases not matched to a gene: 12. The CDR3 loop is CASSSGTVGVGAFF. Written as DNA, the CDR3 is TGCGCCAGCAGCTCCGGGACAGTCGGTGTTGGAGCTTTCTTT.

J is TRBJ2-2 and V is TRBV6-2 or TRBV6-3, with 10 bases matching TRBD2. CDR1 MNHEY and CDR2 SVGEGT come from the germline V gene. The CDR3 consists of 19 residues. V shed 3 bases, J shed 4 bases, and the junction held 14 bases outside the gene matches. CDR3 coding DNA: TGTGCCAGCAGTTATTCTAGCGGGAGCTTCCCGCGGCGCACCGGGGAGCTGTTTTTT. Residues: CASSYSSGSFPRRTGELFF.

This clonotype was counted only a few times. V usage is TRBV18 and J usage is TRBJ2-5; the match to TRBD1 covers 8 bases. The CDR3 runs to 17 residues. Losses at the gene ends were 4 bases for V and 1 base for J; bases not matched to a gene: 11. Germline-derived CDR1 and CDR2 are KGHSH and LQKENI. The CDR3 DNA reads TGTGCCAGCTCACGCCAAGCAGGACAGGGTAGCCAAGAGACCCAGTACTTC. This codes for CASSRQAGQGSQETQYF.

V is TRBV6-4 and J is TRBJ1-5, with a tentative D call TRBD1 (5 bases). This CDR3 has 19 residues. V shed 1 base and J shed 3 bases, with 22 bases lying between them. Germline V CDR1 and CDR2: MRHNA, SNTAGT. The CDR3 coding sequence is TGTGCCAGCAGTGACTTTTTTCTGCTGGCAAGGGACCACAATCAGCCCCAGCATTTT. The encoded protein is CASSDFFLLARDHNQPQHF.

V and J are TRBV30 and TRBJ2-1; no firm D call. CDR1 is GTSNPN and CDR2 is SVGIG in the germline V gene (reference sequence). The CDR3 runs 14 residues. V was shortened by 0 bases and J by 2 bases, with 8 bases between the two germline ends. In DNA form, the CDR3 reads TGTGCCTGGAGTGTCTCGGAAACCTACAATGAGCAGTTCTTC. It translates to CAWSVSETYNEQFF.

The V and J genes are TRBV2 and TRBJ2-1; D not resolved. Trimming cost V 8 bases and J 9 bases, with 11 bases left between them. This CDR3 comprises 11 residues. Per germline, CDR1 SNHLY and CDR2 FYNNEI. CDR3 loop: CASGLNAEQFF. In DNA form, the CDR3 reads TGTGCCAGCGGGTTAAACGCTGAGCAGTTCTTC.

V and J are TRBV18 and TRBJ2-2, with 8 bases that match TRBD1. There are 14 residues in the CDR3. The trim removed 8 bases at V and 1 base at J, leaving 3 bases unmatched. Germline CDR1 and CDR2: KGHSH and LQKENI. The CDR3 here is CASTGGVNTGELFF. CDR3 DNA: TGTGCCAGCACAGGGGGAGTGAACACCGGGGAGCTGTTTTTT.

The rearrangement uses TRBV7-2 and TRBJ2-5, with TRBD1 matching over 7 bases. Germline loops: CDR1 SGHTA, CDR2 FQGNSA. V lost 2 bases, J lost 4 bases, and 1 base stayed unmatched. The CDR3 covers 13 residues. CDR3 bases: TGTGCCAGCAGCTTAAACAGGGGAGAGACCCAGTACTTC. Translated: CASSLNRGETQYF.

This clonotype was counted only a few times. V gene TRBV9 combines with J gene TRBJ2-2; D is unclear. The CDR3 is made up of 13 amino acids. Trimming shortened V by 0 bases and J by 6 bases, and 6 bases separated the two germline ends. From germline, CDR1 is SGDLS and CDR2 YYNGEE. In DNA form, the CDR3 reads TGTGCCAGCAGCGTAGTAGATGCCGGGGAGCTGTTTTTT. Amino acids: CASSVVDAGELFF.

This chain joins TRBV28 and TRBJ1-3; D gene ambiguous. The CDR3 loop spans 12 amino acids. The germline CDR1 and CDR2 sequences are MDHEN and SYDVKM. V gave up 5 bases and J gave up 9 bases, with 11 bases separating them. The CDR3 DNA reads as TGTGCCAGCAGTCCCACCCACAGCACCATATATTTT. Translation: CASSPTHSTIYF.

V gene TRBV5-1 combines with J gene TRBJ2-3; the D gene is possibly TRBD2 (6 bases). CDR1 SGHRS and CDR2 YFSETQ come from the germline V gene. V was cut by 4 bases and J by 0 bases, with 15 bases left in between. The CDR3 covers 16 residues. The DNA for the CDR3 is TGCGCCAGCAGCCTCTACGGGACTCCTAGCACAGATACGCAGTATTTT. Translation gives CASSLYGTPSTDTQYF.

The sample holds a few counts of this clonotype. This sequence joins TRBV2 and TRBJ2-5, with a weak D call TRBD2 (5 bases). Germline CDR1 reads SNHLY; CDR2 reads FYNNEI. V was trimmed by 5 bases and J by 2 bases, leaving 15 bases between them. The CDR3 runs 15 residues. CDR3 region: CASSLETSGQETQYF. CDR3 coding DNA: TGTGCCAGCAGTTTAGAGACGTCGGGGCAAGAGACCCAGTACTTC.

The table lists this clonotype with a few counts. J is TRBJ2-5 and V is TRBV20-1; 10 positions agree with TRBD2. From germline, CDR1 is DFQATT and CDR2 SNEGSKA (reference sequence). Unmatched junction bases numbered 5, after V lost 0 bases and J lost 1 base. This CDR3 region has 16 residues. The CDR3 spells CSARDQASGSQETQYF. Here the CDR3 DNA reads TGCAGTGCTAGAGATCAGGCTAGCGGGAGCCAAGAGACCCAGTACTTC.

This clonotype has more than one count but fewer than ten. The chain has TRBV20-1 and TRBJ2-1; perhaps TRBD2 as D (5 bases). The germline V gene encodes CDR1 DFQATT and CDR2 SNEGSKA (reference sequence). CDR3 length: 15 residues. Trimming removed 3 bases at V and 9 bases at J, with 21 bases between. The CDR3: CSASGAALSSVEQFF. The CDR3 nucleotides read TGCAGTGCTAGCGGAGCGGCCCTTTCCTCGGTTGAGCAGTTCTTC.

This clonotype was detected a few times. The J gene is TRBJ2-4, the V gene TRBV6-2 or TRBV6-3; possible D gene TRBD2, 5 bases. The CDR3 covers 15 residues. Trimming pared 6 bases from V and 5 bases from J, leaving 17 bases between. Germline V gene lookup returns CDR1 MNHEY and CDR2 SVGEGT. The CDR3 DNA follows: TGTGCCAGCAGAAACCGAGCGGTGCCGGAAAACATTCAGTACTTC. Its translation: CASRNRAVPENIQYF.

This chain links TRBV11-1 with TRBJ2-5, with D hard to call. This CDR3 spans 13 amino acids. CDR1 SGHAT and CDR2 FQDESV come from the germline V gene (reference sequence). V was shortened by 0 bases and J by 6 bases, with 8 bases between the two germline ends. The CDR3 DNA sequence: TGTGCCAGCAGCTTAGCGAGTGGTCAGACCCAGTACTTC. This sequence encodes CASSLASGQTQYF.

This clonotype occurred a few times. The CDR3 loop reads CASSRWGQGSSGELFF. The CDR3 nucleotides read TGTGCCAGCAGCCGTTGGGGACAGGGTTCTTCCGGGGAGCTGTTTTTT. The V and J genes are TRBV6-1 and TRBJ2-2; 9 bases agree with TRBD1. The CDR3 has 16 residues. With 6 bases clipped from V and 6 bases from J, the junction kept 11 bases outside the gene matches. From germline, CDR1 is MNHNS and CDR2 SASEGT.

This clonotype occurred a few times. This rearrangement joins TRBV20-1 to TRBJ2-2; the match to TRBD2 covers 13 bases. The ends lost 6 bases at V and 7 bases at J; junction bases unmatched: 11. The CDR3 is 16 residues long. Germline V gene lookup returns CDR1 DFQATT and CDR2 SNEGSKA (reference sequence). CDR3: CSAPGTSGKAIGELFF. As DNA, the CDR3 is TGCAGTGCCCCTGGGACTAGCGGGAAGGCAATCGGGGAGCTGTTTTTT.

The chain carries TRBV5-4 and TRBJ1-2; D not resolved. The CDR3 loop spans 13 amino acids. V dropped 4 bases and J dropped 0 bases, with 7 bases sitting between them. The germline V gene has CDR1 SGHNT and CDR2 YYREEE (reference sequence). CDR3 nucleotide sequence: TGTGCCAGCAGCAAGGAAGCTAACTATGGCTACACCTTC. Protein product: CASSKEANYGYTF.

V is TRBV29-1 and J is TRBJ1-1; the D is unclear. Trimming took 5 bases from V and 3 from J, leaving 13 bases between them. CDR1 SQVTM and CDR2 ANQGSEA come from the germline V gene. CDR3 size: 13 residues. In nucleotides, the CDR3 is TGCAGCGTTAACGGCAACATGGACACTGAAGCTTTCTTT. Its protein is CSVNGNMDTEAFF.